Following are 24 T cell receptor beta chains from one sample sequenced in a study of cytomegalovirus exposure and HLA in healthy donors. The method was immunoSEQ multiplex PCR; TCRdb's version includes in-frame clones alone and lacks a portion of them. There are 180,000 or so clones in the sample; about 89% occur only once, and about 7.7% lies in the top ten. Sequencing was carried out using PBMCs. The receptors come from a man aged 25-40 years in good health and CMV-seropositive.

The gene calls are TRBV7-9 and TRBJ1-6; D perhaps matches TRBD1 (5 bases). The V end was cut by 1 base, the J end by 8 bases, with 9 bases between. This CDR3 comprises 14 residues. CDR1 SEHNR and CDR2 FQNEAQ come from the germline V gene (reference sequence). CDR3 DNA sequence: TGTGCCAGCAGCTTAGTGGGGACCCATTCACCCCTCCACTTT. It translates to CASSLVGTHSPLHF.

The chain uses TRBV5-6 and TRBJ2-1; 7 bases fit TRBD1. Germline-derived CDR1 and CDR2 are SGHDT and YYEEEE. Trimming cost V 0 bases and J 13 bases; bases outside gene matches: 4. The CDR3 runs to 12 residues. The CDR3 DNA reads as TGTGCCAGCAGCTTGGCCCGGGACAGTCAGTTCTTC. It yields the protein CASSLARDSQFF.

In nucleotides, the CDR3 is TGTGCCAGCAGCTTGAACGGGGAGCTGTTTTTT. Encoded protein: CASSLNGELFF. The J gene is TRBJ2-2, the V gene TRBV7-9; no reliable D call. This CDR3 region has 11 residues. Trimming left V 3 bases short and J 7 bases short, with 3 bases between. Germline values: CDR1 SEHNR, CDR2 FQNEAQ (reference sequence).

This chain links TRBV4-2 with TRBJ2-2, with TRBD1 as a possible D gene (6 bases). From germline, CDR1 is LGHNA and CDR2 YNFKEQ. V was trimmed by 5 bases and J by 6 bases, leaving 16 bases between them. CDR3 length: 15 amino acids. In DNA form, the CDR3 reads TGTGCCAGCAGCGGACAGTGGGGTGGCCCCGGGGAGCTGTTTTTT. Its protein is CASSGQWGGPGELFF.

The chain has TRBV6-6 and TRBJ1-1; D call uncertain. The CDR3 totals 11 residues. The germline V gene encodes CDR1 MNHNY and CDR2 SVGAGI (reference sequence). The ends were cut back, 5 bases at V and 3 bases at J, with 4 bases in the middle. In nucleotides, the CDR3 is TGTGCCAGCAGTGAGTACACTGAAGCTTTCTTT. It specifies CASSEYTEAFF.

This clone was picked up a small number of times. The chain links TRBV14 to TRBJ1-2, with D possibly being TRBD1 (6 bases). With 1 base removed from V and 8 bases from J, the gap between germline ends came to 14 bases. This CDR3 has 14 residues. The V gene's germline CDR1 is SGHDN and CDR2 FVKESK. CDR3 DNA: TGTGCCAGCAGCCAAGCAGGGGCCGTCATGGGCTACACCTTC. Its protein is CASSQAGAVMGYTF.

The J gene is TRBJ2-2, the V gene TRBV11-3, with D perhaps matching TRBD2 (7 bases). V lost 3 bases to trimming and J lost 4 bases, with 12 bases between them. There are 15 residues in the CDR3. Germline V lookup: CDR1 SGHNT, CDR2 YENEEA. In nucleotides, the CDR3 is TGTGCCAGCAGCTTTGGGGGGGCGGGCACCGGGGAGCTGTTTTTT. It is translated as CASSFGGAGTGELFF. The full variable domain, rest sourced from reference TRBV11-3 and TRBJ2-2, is EAGVVQSPRYKIIEKKQPVAFWCNPISGHNTLYWYLQNLGQGPELLIRYENEEAVDDSQLPKDRFSAERLKGVDSTLKIQPAELGDSAVYLCASSFGGAGTGELFFGEGSRLTVL.

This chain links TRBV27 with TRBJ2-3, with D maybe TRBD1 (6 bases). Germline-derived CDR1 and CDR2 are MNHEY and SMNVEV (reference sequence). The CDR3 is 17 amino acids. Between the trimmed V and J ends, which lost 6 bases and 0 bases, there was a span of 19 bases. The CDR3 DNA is TGTGCCAGCAGGCCTAAGTGGGGGCACCTGAGCACAGATACGCAGTATTTT. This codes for CASRPKWGHLSTDTQYF.

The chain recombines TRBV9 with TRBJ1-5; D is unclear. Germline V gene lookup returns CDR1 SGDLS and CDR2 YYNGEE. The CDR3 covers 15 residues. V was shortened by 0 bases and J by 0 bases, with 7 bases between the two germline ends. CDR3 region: CASSVVPDSNQPQHF. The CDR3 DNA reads TGTGCCAGCAGCGTAGTCCCAGATAGCAATCAGCCCCAGCATTTT.

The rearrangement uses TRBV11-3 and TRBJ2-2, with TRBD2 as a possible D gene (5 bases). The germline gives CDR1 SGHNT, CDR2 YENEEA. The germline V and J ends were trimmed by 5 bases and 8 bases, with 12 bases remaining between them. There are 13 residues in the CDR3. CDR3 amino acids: CASSRNGVGELFF. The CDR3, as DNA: TGTGCCAGCAGCCGGAACGGGGTAGGGGAGCTGTTTTTT. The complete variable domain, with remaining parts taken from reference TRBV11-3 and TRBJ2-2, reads EAGVVQSPRYKIIEKKQPVAFWCNPISGHNTLYWYLQNLGQGPELLIRYENEEAVDDSQLPKDRFSAERLKGVDSTLKIQPAELGDSAVYLCASSRNGVGELFFGEGSRLTVL.

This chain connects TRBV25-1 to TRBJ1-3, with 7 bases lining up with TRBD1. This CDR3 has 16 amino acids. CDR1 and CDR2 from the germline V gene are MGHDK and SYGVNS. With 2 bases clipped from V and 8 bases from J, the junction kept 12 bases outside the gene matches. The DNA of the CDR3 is TGTGCCAGCAGTGAACAGCCGGACAGGCCCGGGGACACCATATATTTT. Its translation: CASSEQPDRPGDTIYF.

CDR3 bases: TGCGCCAGCAGTGAGTCTGAGACCCAGTACTTC. This sequence encodes CASSESETQYF. This chain joins TRBV10-1 and TRBJ2-5; no definite D call. V lost 0 bases and J lost 5, with 1 base in between. CDR3 length: 11 residues. CDR1 is WNHNN, CDR2 SYGVQD, per germline (reference sequence).

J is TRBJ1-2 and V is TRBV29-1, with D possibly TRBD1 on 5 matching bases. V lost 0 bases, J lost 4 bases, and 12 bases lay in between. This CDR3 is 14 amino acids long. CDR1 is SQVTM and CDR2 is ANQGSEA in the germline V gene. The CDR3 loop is CSVEDGASRYGYTF. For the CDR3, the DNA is TGCAGCGTTGAAGACGGGGCATCTCGCTATGGCTACACCTTC. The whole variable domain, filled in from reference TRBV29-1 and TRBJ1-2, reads SAVISQKPSRDICQRGTSLTIQCQVDSQVTMMFWYRQQPGQSLTLIATANQGSEATYESGFVIDKFPISRPNLTFSTLTVSNMSPEDSSIYLCSVEDGASRYGYTFGSGTRLTVV.

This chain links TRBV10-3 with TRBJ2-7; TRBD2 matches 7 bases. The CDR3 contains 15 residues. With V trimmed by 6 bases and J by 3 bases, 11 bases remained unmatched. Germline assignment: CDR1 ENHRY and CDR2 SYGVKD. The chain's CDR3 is CAISGRRSMIYEQYF. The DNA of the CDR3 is TGTGCCATCAGCGGGAGGAGATCAATGATCTACGAGCAGTACTTC.

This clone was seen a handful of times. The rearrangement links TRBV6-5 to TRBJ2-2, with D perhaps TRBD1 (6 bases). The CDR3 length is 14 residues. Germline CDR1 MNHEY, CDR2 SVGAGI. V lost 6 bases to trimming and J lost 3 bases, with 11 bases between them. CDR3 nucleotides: TGTGCCAGCAGCGAATCAGGGGACACCGGGGAGCTGTTTTTT. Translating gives CASSESGDTGELFF.

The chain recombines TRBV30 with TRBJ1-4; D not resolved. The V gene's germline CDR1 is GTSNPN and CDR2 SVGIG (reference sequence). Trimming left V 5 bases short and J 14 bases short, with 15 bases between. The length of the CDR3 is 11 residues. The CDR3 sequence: CAWGGAGPLFF. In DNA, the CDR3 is TGTGCCTGGGGCGGAGCCGGGCCGCTGTTTTTT.

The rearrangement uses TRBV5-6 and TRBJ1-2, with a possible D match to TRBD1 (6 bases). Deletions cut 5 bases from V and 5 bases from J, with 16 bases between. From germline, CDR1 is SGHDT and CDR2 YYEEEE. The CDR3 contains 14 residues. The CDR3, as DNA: TGTGCCAGCAGGGAACAGGGAAGAGGGTATGGCTACACCTTC. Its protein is CASREQGRGYGYTF. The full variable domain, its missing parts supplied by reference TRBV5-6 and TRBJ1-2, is DAGVTQSPTHLIKTRGQQVTLRCSPKSGHDTVSWYQQALGQGPQFIFQYYEEEERQRGNFPDRFSGHQFPNYSSELNVNALLLGDSALYLCASREQGRGYGYTFGSGTRLTVV.

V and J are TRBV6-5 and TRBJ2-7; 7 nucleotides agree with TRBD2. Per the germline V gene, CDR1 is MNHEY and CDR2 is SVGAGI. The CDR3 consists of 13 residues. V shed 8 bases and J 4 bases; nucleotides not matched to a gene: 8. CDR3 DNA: TGTGCCAGCGGGTCGCCGGGACTATACGAGCAGTACTTC. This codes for CASGSPGLYEQYF.

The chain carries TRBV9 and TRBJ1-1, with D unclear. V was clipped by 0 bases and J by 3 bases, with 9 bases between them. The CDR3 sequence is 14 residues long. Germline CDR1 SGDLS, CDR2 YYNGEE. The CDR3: CASSVEGPYTEAFF. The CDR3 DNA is TGTGCCAGCAGCGTAGAGGGTCCGTACACTGAAGCTTTCTTT.

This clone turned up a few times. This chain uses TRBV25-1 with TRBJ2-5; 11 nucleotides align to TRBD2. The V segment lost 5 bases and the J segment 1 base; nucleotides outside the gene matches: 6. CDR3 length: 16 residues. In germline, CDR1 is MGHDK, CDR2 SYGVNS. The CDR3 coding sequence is TGTGCCAGCAGTCCCGGGACTAGCGGAGGCCAAGAGACCCAGTACTTC. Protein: CASSPGTSGGQETQYF.

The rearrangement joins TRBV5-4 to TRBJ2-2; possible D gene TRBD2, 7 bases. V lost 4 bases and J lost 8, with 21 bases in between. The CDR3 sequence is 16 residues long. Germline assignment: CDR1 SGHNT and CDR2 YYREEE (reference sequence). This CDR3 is CASSLEGEGHLGELFF. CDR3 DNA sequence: TGTGCCAGCAGCCTCGAGGGGGAGGGGCATTTAGGGGAGCTGTTTTTT.

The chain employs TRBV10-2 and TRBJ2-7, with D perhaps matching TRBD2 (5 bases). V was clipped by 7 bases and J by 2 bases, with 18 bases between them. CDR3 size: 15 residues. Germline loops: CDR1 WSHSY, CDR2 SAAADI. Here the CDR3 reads CASKPDFIDTYEQYF. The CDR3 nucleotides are TGCGCCAGCAAACCGGACTTCATAGACACCTACGAGCAGTACTTC.

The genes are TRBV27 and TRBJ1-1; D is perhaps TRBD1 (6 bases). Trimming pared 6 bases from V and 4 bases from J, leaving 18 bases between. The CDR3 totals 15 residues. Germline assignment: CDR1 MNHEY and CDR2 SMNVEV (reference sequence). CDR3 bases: TGTGCCAGCAGCTTTGGTACAGGGCCGACCACTGAAGCTTTCTTT. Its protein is CASSFGTGPTTEAFF.

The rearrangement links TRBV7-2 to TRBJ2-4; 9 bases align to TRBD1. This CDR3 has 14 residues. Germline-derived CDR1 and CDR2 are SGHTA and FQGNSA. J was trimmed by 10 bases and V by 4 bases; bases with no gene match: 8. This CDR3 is CASSSGTGYGIQYF. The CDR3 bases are TGTGCCAGCAGCTCAGGGACAGGGTACGGGATTCAGTACTTC.